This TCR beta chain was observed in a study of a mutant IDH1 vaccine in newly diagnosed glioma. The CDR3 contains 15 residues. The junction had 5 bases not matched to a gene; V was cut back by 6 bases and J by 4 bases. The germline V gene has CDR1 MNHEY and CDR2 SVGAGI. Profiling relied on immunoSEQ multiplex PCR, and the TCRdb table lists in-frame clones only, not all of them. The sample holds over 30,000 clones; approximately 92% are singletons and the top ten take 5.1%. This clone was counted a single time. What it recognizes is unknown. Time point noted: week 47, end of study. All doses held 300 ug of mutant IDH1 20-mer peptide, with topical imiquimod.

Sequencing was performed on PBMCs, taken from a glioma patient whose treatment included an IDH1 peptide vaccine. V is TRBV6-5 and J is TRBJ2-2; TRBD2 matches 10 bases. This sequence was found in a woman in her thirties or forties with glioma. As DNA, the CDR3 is TGTGCCAGCAGCGGACTAGCGGCGGTCACCGGGGAGCTGTTTTTT. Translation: CASSGLAAVTGELFF.